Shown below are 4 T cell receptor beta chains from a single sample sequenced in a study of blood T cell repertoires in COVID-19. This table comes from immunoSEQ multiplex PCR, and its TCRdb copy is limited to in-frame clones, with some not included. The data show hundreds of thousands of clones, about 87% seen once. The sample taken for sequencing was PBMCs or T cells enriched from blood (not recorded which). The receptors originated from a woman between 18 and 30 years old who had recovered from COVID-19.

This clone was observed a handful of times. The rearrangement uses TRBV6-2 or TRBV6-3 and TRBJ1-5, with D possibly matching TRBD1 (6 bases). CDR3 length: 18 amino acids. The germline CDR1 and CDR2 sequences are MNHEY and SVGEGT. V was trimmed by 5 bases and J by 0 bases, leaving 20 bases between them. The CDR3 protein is CASSPRDRSGVSNQPQHF. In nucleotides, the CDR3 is TGTGCCAGCAGTCCACGCGACAGGAGCGGGGTTAGCAATCAGCCCCAGCATTTT.

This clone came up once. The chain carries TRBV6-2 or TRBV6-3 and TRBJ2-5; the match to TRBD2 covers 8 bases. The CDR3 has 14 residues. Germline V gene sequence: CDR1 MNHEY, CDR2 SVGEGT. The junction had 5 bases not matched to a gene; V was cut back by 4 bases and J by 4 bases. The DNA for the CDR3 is TGTGCCAGCAGTTCCGGGACTAGAATAGAGACCCAGTACTTC. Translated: CASSSGTRIETQYF.

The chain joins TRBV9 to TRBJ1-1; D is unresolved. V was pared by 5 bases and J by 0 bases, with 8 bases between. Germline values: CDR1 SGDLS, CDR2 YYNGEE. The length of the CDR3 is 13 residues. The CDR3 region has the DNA TGTGCCAGCAGGGCCGGGGTGAACACTGAAGCTTTCTTT. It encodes CASRAGVNTEAFF.

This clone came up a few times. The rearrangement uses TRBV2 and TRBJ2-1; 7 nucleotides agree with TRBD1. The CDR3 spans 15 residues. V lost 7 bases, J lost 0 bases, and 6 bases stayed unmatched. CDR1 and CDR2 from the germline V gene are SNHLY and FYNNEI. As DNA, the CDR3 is TGTGCCAGCATGCGGTCAGGGGGCTCCTACAATGAGCAGTTCTTC. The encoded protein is CASMRSGGSYNEQFF.